This TCR beta chain was recorded in a study of patients and donors after allogeneic stem cell transplantation. TCRdb reanalysed the RT-PCR reads using MiXCR and keeps one entry per CDR3 protein. This table has fewer than 12,000 distinct CDR3 sequences, roughly a fifth appearing once. Trimming shortened V by 6 bases and J by 7 bases, and 19 bases separated the two germline ends. This CDR3 is 15 amino acids long. The V gene's germline CDR1 is KGHSH and CDR2 LQKENI. Sequencing used blood, either unsorted or a sorted T cell fraction (not recorded which). The source of this sequence is a human donor who was either an allogeneic HSCT recipient or a stem cell or donor lymphocyte infusion donor (not recorded which). It is not recorded whose cells these are; they may come from a transplant donor. The V and J genes are TRBV18 and TRBJ1-5; unclear D gene. CDR3 nucleotides: TGTGCCAGCTCCCCCCGGACTGAGCGAGGCCAGCCCCAGCATTTT. Encoded protein: CASSPRTERGQPQHF.